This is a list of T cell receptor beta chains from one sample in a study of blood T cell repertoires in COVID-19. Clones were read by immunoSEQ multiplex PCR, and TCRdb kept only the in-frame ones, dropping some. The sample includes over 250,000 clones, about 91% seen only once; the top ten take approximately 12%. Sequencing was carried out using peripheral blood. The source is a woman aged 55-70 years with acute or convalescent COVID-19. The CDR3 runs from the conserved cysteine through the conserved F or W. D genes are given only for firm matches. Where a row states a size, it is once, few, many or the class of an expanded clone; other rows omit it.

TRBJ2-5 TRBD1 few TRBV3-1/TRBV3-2 TGTGCCAGCAGCCAAAGGAGACAGGGGGTGGAGACCCAGTACTTC CASSQRRQGVETQYF
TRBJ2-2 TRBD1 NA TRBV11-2 TGTGCCAGCAGCCCCCCGACAGGGCCCACCGGGGAGCTGTTTTTT CASSPPTGPTGELFF
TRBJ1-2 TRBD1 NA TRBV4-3 TGCGCCAGCAGCACGGGACAGGACGGGGTGTCTGGCTACACCTTC CASSTGQDGVSGYTF
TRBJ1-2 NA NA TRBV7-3 TGTGCCAGCAGCCCTACCGCCGGGTATGGCTACACCTTC CASSPTAGYGYTF
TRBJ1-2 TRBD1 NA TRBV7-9 TGTGCCAGCAGCTTAACTCCTCCAGGGGGCGATGGCTACACCTTC CASSLTPPGGDGYTF
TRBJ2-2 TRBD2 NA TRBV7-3 TGTGCCAGCAGCCCGGGGGGGAGGAACACCGGGGAGCTGTTTTTT CASSPGGRNTGELFF
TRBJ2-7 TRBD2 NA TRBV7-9 TGTGCCAGCAGCTATAGCGGGAGAGGATACGAGCAGTACTTC CASSYSGRGYEQYF
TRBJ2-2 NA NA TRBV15 TGTGCCACCAGGGCGGATGAGGTCACCGGGGAGCTGTTTTTT CATRADEVTGELFF
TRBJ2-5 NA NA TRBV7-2 TGTGCCAGCAGCTTGACAGGCCTATTGGGAGAGACCCAGTACTTC CASSLTGLLGETQYF
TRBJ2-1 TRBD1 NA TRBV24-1 TGTGCCACCAGTGAGCCGGGACAGGGGGTAAATGAGCAGTTCTTC CATSEPGQGVNEQFF
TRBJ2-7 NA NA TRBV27 TGTGCCAGCAGTTTGCAGGGGCAGGGCTACGAGCAGTACTTC CASSLQGQGYEQYF
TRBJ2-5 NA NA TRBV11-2 TGTGCCAGCAGCCCGCAGGGATACCAAGAGACCCAGTACTTC CASSPQGYQETQYF
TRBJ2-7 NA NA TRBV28 TGTGCCAGCAGTTTACCAGGGCCTCCCTACGAGCAGTACTTC CASSLPGPPYEQYF
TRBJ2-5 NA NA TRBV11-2 TGTGCCAGCAGCCGACCACCCCTTAGGAGGGAGACCCAGTACTTC CASSRPPLRRETQYF
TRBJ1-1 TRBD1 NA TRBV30 TGTGCCTGGCTGACAGGGGGCTGGAAGAACACTGAAGCTTTCTTT CAWLTGGWKNTEAFF
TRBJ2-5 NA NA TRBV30 TGTGCCTGGAGTCCTAGGGGGGGGCCGGGAGAGACCCAGTACTTC CAWSPRGGPGETQYF
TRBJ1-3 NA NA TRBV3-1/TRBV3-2 TGTGCCAGTCTCCAGGGGTCTGGAAACACCATATATTTT CASLQGSGNTIYF
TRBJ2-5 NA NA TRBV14 TGTGCCAGCAGCCAAGGTTTTCAGTACCAAGAGACCCAGTACTTC CASSQGFQYQETQYF
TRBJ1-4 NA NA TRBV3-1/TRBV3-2 TGTGCCAGCAGTTTAATCGATGAAAAACTGTTTTTT CASSLIDEKLFF
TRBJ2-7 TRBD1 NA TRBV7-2 TGTGCCAGCAGCCCGGGGACAGGGGTCTCCTACGAGCAGTACTTC CASSPGTGVSYEQYF
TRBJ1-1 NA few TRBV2 TGTGCCAGCAGTGTGGAGGGATTCGAAGCTTTCTTT CASSVEGFEAFF
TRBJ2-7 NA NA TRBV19 TGTGCCAGTAGCGAAGCGGGTCGATACGAGCAGTACTTC CASSEAGRYEQYF
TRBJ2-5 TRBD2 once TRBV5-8 TGTGCCAGCAGCCCCGGTAGCGGGGGACTCCAAGAGACCCAGTACTTC CASSPGSGGLQETQYF
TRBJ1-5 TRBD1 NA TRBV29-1 TGCAGCGTTCAAAGTGGGACAGGAGGTCAGCCCCAGCATTTT CSVQSGTGGQPQHF
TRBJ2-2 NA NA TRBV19 TGTGCCAGTAGTACCCTAGCAGGGGGAGCGGGCACCGGGGAGCTGTTTTTT CASSTLAGGAGTGELFF
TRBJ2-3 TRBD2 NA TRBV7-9 TGTGCCAGCAGCTTTTTCAGCGGGGGTAGCACAGATACGCAGTATTTT CASSFFSGGSTDTQYF
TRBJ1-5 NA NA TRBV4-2 TGTGCCAGCAGCCAAGATTTAGGGGACTTTCAGCCCCAGCATTTT CASSQDLGDFQPQHF
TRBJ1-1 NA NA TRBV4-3 TGCGCCAGCAGCCAAGTTAGGAGCACTGAAGCTTTCTTT CASSQVRSTEAFF
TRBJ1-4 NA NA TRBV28 TGTGCCAGCAGTGAGGGGAGGGCTAACGAAAAACTGTTTTTT CASSEGRANEKLFF
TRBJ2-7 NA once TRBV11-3 TGTGCCAGCAGCTTAGGATACTTAGACTCCTACGAGCAGTACTTC CASSLGYLDSYEQYF
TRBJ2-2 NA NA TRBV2 TGTGCCAGCAGTGAAGCGCTACGGCTGTTTTTT CASSEALRLFF
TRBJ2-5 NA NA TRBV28 TGTGCCAGCAGTTTGGTCAGGGCGGTCCAAGAGACCCAGTACTTC CASSLVRAVQETQYF
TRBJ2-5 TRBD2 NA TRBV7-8 TGTGCCAGCAGCTTGGGACTAGCGGAAGAGACCCAGTACTTC CASSLGLAEETQYF
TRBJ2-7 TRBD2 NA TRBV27 TGTGCCAGCAGTTTTTCGGGACTAGCGGGAGGTTACGAGCAGTACTTC CASSFSGLAGGYEQYF
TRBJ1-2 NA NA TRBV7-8 TGTGCCAGCAGCCAGAGTCAGGCGAGAGGCTACACCTTC CASSQSQARGYTF
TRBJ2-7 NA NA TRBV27 TGTGCCAGCAGTTCCCCCGGCGGCCACGAGCAGTACTTC CASSSPGGHEQYF
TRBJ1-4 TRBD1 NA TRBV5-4 TGTGCCAGCAGCTTAACCACGGGACAGGGTCCAACTAATGAAAAACTGTTTTTT CASSLTTGQGPTNEKLFF
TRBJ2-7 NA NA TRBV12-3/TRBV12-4 TGTGCCAGCAGTGGGCATAGCTCCTACGAGCAGTACTTC CASSGHSSYEQYF
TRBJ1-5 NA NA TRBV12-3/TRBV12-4 TGTGCCAGCAGTTTAGATCCCCGGCAGCCCCAGCATTTT CASSLDPRQPQHF
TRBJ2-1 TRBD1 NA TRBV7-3 TGTGCCAGCAGCTCCCCACTGGGACAGGGAAACAATGAGCAGTTCTTC CASSSPLGQGNNEQFF
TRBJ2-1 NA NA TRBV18 TGTGCCAGCTCACCACCGGTAGACAATGAGCAGTTCTTC CASSPPVDNEQFF
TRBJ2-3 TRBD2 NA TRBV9 TGTGCCAGCAGCGTAGTGGATAGCGGGGGAGATACGCAGTATTTT CASSVVDSGGDTQYF
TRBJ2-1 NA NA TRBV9 TGTGCCAGCAGCCCCCGTGCAGGGCTTTACAATGAGCAGTTCTTC CASSPRAGLYNEQFF
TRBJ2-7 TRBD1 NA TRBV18 TGTGCCAGCTCACCCTACGGGACAGGACCCTACGAGCAGTACTTC CASSPYGTGPYEQYF
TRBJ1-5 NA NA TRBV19 TGTGCCAGTAGTAGGGAGGGGACCGATCAGCCCCAGCATTTT CASSREGTDQPQHF